This note documents a single T cell receptor (beta chain) sequence. Its target is not known. 60 Vbeta and 13 Jbeta primers were used in PCR. Here immunoSEQ multiplex PCR was the method, and the copy in TCRdb shows in-frame clones only, minus some. The sample contains about 140,000 clones, nearly 80% of which appear only once. This sample is part of a study of cytomegalovirus exposure and HLA in healthy donors. Study background: Researchers previously reported finding 100 million or so unique TCR beta sequences from roughly 170 million T cells.

V lost 7 bases to trimming and J lost 4 bases; unmatched junction nucleotides: 7. CDR1 is LGHNA and CDR2 is YSLEER in the germline V gene. This CDR3 is built from 14 residues. Study-wide results and limits: Later, an analysis found that common viral pathogens appeared to be linked with several of the most significant clusters.

This clonotype was sampled from a woman between 40 and 50 years old in good health and CMV-seronegative. Source material: PBMCs. V usage is TRBV4-3 and J usage is TRBJ2-1; 7 bases line up with TRBD2. CDR3 loop: CASISLAVYNEQFF. CDR3 sequence (DNA): TGCGCCAGCATTTCCCTAGCGGTATACAATGAGCAGTTCTTC.